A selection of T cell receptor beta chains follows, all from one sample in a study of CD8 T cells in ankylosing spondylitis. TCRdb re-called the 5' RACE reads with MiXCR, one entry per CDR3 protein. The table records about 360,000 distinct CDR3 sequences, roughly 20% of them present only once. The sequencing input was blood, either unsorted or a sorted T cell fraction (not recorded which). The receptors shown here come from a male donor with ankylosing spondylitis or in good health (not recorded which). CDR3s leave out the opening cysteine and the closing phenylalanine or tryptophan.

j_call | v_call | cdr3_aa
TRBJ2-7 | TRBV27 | ASSYRATYEQY
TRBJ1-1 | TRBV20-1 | SASFRRLSTEAF
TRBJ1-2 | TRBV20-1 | SATGSQYGYT
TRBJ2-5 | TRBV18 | ASSPSFRGDFQETQY
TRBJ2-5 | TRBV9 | ASSAGEWDSGETQY
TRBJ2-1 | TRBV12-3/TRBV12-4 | ASVRGGNEQF
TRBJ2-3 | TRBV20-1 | SRPSAPSTDTQY
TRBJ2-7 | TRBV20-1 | SARPRDGSYEQY
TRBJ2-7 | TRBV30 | AWSFGAGPYEQY
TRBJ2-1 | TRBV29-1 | SVGRSSYNEQF
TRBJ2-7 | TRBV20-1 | SARGKSGLLAYEQY
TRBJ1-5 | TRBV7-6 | ASSAGGFQPQH
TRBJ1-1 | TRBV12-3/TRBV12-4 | ASSLTGVSTEAF
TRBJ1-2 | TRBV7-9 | ASSPPGQGYGYT
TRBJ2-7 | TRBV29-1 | SVEPRDRPYEQY
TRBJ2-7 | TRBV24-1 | ATSDITGDEQY
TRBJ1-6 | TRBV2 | ASEGMALH
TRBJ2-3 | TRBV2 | ASSEAGGGSDTQY
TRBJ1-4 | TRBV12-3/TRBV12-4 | ASSFQDSNEKLF